These T cell receptor beta chains were read from a single sample in a study of identical twins. TCRdb fed the 5' RACE reads into MiXCR, producing one record per CDR3 protein. The table has 650,000 to 750,000 distinct CDR3 sequences, about 20% seen once; the top ten hold roughly 4%. This same sample was also taken into another study, of T cells expressing NK-cell markers.

Sequenced material: PBMCs. These receptors all come from a woman younger than 35 in good health. Each CDR3 is given with its conserved first and last residue. A D gene is named only where the DNA matches it firmly. Rows may omit the clone size; those that give it use once, few, many or a size class.

d_gene: -
abundance: -
j_gene: TRBJ2-2
v_gene: TRBV2
CDR3aa: CASSIDSNTGELFF
CDR3nt: TGTGCCAGCAGTATAGACAGCAACACCGGGGAGCTGTTTTTT

d_gene: -
abundance: few
j_gene: TRBJ1-3
v_gene: TRBV15
CDR3aa: CATSRDLTAILPSSGNTIYF
CDR3nt: TGTGCCACCAGCAGAGATCTTACAGCGATTTTACCAAGCTCTGGAAACACCATATATTTT

d_gene: -
abundance: few
j_gene: TRBJ1-4
v_gene: TRBV29-1
CDR3aa: CSTGIDEKLFF
CDR3nt: TGCAGCACAGGGATTGATGAAAAACTGTTTTTT

d_gene: TRBD2
abundance: -
j_gene: TRBJ2-3
v_gene: TRBV7-3
CDR3aa: CASSLIGRTSASTDTQYF
CDR3nt: TGTGCCAGCAGCTTAATAGGCCGGACTAGCGCGAGCACAGATACGCAGTATTTT

d_gene: -
abundance: -
j_gene: TRBJ2-1
v_gene: TRBV6-5
CDR3aa: CASSQTPAAWYEQFF
CDR3nt: TGTGCCAGCAGCCAGACCCCCGCTGCGTGGTATGAGCAGTTCTTC

d_gene: -
abundance: -
j_gene: TRBJ2-1
v_gene: TRBV4-2
CDR3aa: CASSQGSENEQFF
CDR3nt: TGTGCCAGCAGCCAAGGGTCAGAAAATGAGCAGTTCTTC

d_gene: -
abundance: few
j_gene: TRBJ2-7
v_gene: TRBV7-2
CDR3aa: CASSLVPGRGSYEQYF
CDR3nt: TGTGCCAGCAGCTTAGTCCCGGGAAGGGGCTCCTACGAGCAGTACTTC

d_gene: -
abundance: -
j_gene: TRBJ1-1
v_gene: TRBV5-6
CDR3aa: CASSFWTDIEAFF
CDR3nt: TGTGCCAGCAGCTTCTGGACAGACATTGAAGCTTTCTTT

d_gene: TRBD1
abundance: -
j_gene: TRBJ2-5
v_gene: TRBV6-5
CDR3aa: CASSSQGQDRETQYF
CDR3nt: TGTGCCAGCAGTTCCCAGGGACAGGATAGGGAGACCCAGTACTTC

d_gene: -
abundance: many
j_gene: TRBJ2-3
v_gene: TRBV7-6
CDR3aa: CASSLGAPAYTQYF
CDR3nt: TGTGCCAGCAGCTTAGGAGCTCCCGCGTATACGCAGTATTTT

d_gene: TRBD2
abundance: -
j_gene: TRBJ2-7
v_gene: TRBV5-1
CDR3aa: CASSLRPTTSGSSQQYF
CDR3nt: TGCGCCAGCAGCTTAAGACCAACAACTAGCGGGAGTTCCCAGCAGTACTTC

d_gene: -
abundance: -
j_gene: TRBJ2-7
v_gene: TRBV3-1
CDR3aa: CASSPGLRPFSYEQYF
CDR3nt: TGTGCCAGCAGCCCAGGTTTGAGGCCCTTCTCCTACGAGCAGTACTTC

d_gene: TRBD2
abundance: -
j_gene: TRBJ2-1
v_gene: TRBV4-3
CDR3aa: CASSPEMRGEQFF
CDR3nt: TGCGCCAGCAGCCCCGAAATGCGGGGGGAGCAGTTCTTC

d_gene: TRBD2
abundance: once
j_gene: TRBJ2-3
v_gene: TRBV20-1
CDR3aa: CCARDGRGREWIDTQYF
CDR3nt: TGCTGTGCTAGAGACGGTCGTGGGCGGGAGTGGATAGATACGCAGTATTTT

d_gene: TRBD2
abundance: few
j_gene: TRBJ2-7
v_gene: TRBV6-5
CDR3aa: CASSWLGTSGSYEQYF
CDR3nt: TGTGCCAGCAGTTGGCTGGGGACTAGCGGGAGCTACGAGCAGTACTTC

d_gene: TRBD1
abundance: many
j_gene: TRBJ1-2
v_gene: TRBV5-6
CDR3aa: CASSLVGTANGYTF
CDR3nt: TGTGCCAGCAGCTTGGTAGGGACAGCGAATGGCTACACCTTC

d_gene: TRBD2
abundance: -
j_gene: TRBJ2-1
v_gene: TRBV7-2
CDR3aa: CASSRGVTNNEQFF
CDR3nt: TGTGCCAGCAGCCGGGGGGTGACCAACAATGAGCAGTTCTTC

d_gene: -
abundance: -
j_gene: TRBJ2-5
v_gene: TRBV12-3/TRBV12-4
CDR3aa: CASSFGSGFGETQYF
CDR3nt: TGTGCCAGCAGTTTTGGTTCGGGGTTTGGGGAGACCCAGTACTTC

d_gene: -
abundance: -
j_gene: TRBJ2-7
v_gene: TRBV5-8
CDR3aa: CASSAETTEYF
CDR3nt: TGTGCCAGCAGCGCGGAGACTACAGAGTACTTC

d_gene: -
abundance: few
j_gene: TRBJ2-7
v_gene: TRBV6-5
CDR3aa: CASSYSQVSPSYEQYF
CDR3nt: TGTGCCAGCAGTTACTCCCAGGTATCACCCTCCTACGAGCAGTACTTC

d_gene: -
abundance: few
j_gene: TRBJ1-1
v_gene: TRBV7-9
CDR3aa: CASSTTGTNTEAFF
CDR3nt: TGTGCCAGCAGCACAACAGGGACGAACACTGAAGCTTTCTTT

d_gene: TRBD1
abundance: once
j_gene: TRBJ2-7
v_gene: TRBV12-3/TRBV12-4
CDR3aa: CASSLGQGRTSYEQYF
CDR3nt: TGTGCCAGCAGTTTAGGACAGGGGCGTACCTCCTACGAGCAGTACTTC

d_gene: -
abundance: -
j_gene: TRBJ1-1
v_gene: TRBV12-3/TRBV12-4
CDR3aa: CASRLDTHSEAFF
CDR3nt: TGTGCCAGCAGACTCGACACACATTCAGAAGCTTTCTTT

d_gene: -
abundance: few
j_gene: TRBJ2-7
v_gene: TRBV10-1
CDR3aa: CASSPGPGLGYEQYF
CDR3nt: TGCGCCAGCAGCCCTGGTCCAGGGTTAGGATACGAGCAGTACTTC

d_gene: -
abundance: -
j_gene: TRBJ2-3
v_gene: TRBV24-1
CDR3aa: CATSDPRTSDTQYF
CDR3nt: TGTGCCACCAGTGATCCGCGGACGTCAGATACGCAGTATTTT

d_gene: TRBD2
abundance: few
j_gene: TRBJ2-1
v_gene: TRBV3-1
CDR3aa: CASSHWRVSRGGNEQFF
CDR3nt: TGTGCCAGCAGCCATTGGAGGGTCTCGCGGGGGGGCAATGAGCAGTTCTTC

d_gene: -
abundance: -
j_gene: TRBJ1-1
v_gene: TRBV5-5
CDR3aa: CASSPGGSPEAFF
CDR3nt: TGTGCCAGCAGTCCGGGGGGATCTCCTGAAGCTTTCTTT